This passage covers 25 T cell receptor beta chains from one sample sequenced in a study of blood T cells in healthy people across ages. The use of a sample-barcoded 5' primer and a J-beta primer mix characterized a second PCR of roughly 7 to 11 cycles. TCRdb analysed the 5' RACE reads with MiXCR anew, one entry per CDR3 protein. Of roughly 930,000 distinct CDR3 sequences in the sample, around 49% were seen once. The sample consisted of blood. These receptors all stem from a man between 25 and 39 years old in good health.

Regarding this clonotype: One end of the junction fails to match germline, which may point to a read error. V gene TRBV10-3 combines with J gene TRBJ2-1; 9 nucleotides match TRBD1. The germline CDR1 and CDR2 sequences are ENHRY and SYGVKD. The CDR3 totals 14 residues. In DNA, the CDR3 is TGCGCCATCAGTGAACAGGGGGCTAGGGATGAGCAGTTCTTC. Protein product: CAISEQGARDEQFF.

The chain carries TRBV4-2 and TRBJ2-5, with 7 bases lining up with TRBD2. CDR1 is LGHNA, CDR2 YNFKEQ, per germline. V lost 3 bases to trimming and J lost 3 bases; unmatched junction nucleotides: 7. The CDR3 runs 15 residues. The CDR3 sequence: CASSHPGLDKETQYF. The CDR3 DNA sequence: TGTGCCAGCAGCCACCCCGGACTAGATAAAGAGACCCAGTACTTC.

This clonotype was counted a few times. V gene TRBV20-1 combines with J gene TRBJ2-7, with D perhaps matching TRBD1 (6 bases). The germline gives CDR1 DFQATT, CDR2 SNEGSKA (reference sequence). V shed 6 bases and J shed 2 bases, with 17 bases lying between them. CDR3 length: 14 amino acids. CDR3 sequence (DNA): TGCAGTGCCCAGAGAGGGGGACAAACCTACGAGCAGTACTTC. Its translation: CSAQRGGQTYEQYF.

The CDR3 nucleotides read TGTGCCAGCAGCGACCGACAGGGTAATGGCTACACCTTC. This codes for CASSDRQGNGYTF. J is TRBJ1-2 and V is TRBV7-3; 7 positions agree with TRBD1. The V and J ends lost 5 bases and 6 bases, in that order; junction bases with no gene match: 6. The germline V gene encodes CDR1 SGHTA and CDR2 FQGTGA. CDR3 length: 13 amino acids.

The genes are TRBV7-2 and TRBJ1-5; 7 nucleotides align to TRBD1. Germline assignment: CDR1 SGHTA and CDR2 FQGNSA. V trimming: 5 bases; J trimming: 3 bases; junction bases outside the gene matches: 10. This CDR3 is 16 amino acids long. The CDR3 loop is CASSAHGTVNNQPQHF. The CDR3 bases are TGTGCCAGCAGCGCGCACGGGACAGTCAACAATCAGCCCCAGCATTTT.

The V gene is TRBV6-1, the J gene TRBJ1-6; D may be TRBD1 (5 bases). The V end was cut by 5 bases, the J end by 5 bases, with 22 bases between. The CDR3 consists of 18 residues. Looked up from germline, CDR1 is MNHNS and CDR2 is SASEGT. Written as DNA, the CDR3 is TGTGCCAGCAGTCCCCTTACTTTACGGGGCGGACATAATTCACCCCTCCACTTT. Translating it yields CASSPLTLRGGHNSPLHF.

This clonotype was seen a few times. The genes are TRBV28 and TRBJ2-1; 9 bases are a match to TRBD2. Losses at the gene ends were 3 bases for V and 3 bases for J; bases not matched to a gene: 6. The V gene's germline CDR1 is MDHEN and CDR2 SYDVKM. The CDR3 extends over 16 amino acids. CDR3 amino acids: CASSLTSSGIYNEQFF. The CDR3 nucleotides are TGTGCCAGCAGTTTGACATCTAGCGGGATCTACAATGAGCAGTTCTTC.

The CDR3 DNA reads TGTGCCAGCAGTAGCACCAGGGTTCTAGATACGCAGTATTTT. Encoded protein: CASSSTRVLDTQYF. V is TRBV28 and J is TRBJ2-3; maybe TRBD1 (5 bases). Trimming pared 5 bases from V and 5 bases from J, leaving 14 bases between. CDR1 is MDHEN and CDR2 is SYDVKM in the germline V gene. The CDR3 is 14 residues long.

The genes are TRBV11-2 and TRBJ2-1, with 9 bases matching TRBD1. The CDR3 covers 15 residues. The ends lost 0 bases at V and 7 bases at J; junction bases unmatched: 4. CDR1 SGHAT and CDR2 FQNNGV come from the germline V gene. This CDR3 reads CASSLEYGQGNEQFF. The CDR3 bases are TGTGCCAGCAGCTTAGAGTATGGACAGGGGAATGAGCAGTTCTTC.

The chain is built from TRBV4-1 and TRBJ1-2; possibly TRBD1 for D (6 bases). In germline, CDR1 is MGHRA, CDR2 YSYEKL. V shed 0 bases and J shed 4 bases, with 15 bases lying between them. CDR3 size: 16 residues. DNA for the CDR3: TGCGCCAGCAGCCAAGAAATTGCAGGGGTGTCCTATGGCTACACCTTC. As protein: CASSQEIAGVSYGYTF.

This clonotype showed up many times. V usage is TRBV5-1 and J usage is TRBJ2-3; 9 bases fit TRBD2. The ends lost 0 bases at V and 3 bases at J; junction bases unmatched: 2. The germline V gene has CDR1 SGHRS and CDR2 YFSETQ. CDR3 length equals 15 residues. In DNA, the CDR3 is TGCGCCAGCAGCTTGGCTCTAGCGGGGACAGATACGCAGTATTTT. Protein product: CASSLALAGTDTQYF.

This clonotype has a handful of counts. The chain is built from TRBV10-3 and TRBJ2-7; 10 bases match TRBD1. The CDR3 covers 15 residues. V was pared by 6 bases and J by 4 bases, with 9 bases of the junction left unmatched. Per the germline V gene, CDR1 is ENHRY and CDR2 is SYGVKD. The DNA for the CDR3 is TGTGCCATCAGGCTACCGGGACAGGGGACTTACGAGCAGTACTTC. It yields the protein CAIRLPGQGTYEQYF.

The chain employs TRBV20-1 and TRBJ2-7; weak D call: TRBD1 (5 bases). V dropped 0 bases and J dropped 5 bases, with 14 bases sitting between them. The CDR3 is 14 residues long. Germline CDR1 reads DFQATT; CDR2 reads SNEGSKA (reference sequence). The CDR3: CSARDRDWGHEQYF. CDR3 bases: TGCAGTGCTAGAGATCGAGACTGGGGCCACGAGCAGTACTTC.

J is TRBJ2-3 and V is TRBV9; 11 bases align to TRBD2. Trimming removed 2 bases from V and 5 bases from J; junction bases left unmatched: 4. This CDR3 region has 15 residues. Germline CDR1 SGDLS, CDR2 YYNGEE. CDR3 in DNA: TGTGCCAGCAGCGTTATAGCGGGAGGGAAAGATACGCAGTATTTT. Translating it yields CASSVIAGGKDTQYF.

This clonotype has more than one count but fewer than ten. The chain uses TRBV4-2 and TRBJ2-7; 7 nucleotides line up with TRBD2. Germline V gene data show CDR1 as LGHNA and CDR2 as YNFKEQ. The CDR3 length is 16 residues. The V segment lost 0 bases and the J segment 3 bases; nucleotides outside the gene matches: 8. In DNA, the CDR3 is TGTGCCAGCAGCCAAGAGGGGAGGGTAGATCACTACGAGCAGTACTTC. It yields the protein CASSQEGRVDHYEQYF.

To note about this clonotype: One end of the junction is discordant with germline, which a read error may explain. This chain links TRBV12-3 or TRBV12-4 with TRBJ2-3, with D perhaps assigned TRBD1 or TRBD2 (5 bases each). This CDR3 has 14 amino acids. In DNA form, the CDR3 reads TGTGCCAGCGGGACGAGAGGGGCCTCAGATATGCAGTATTTT. Its translation: CASGTRGASDMQYF.

As to this clonotype: One end of the junction is discordant with germline, which a read error may explain. V is TRBV5-1 and J is TRBJ2-1, with 9 nucleotides matching TRBD1. The germline V gene has CDR1 SGHRS and CDR2 YFSETQ. This CDR3 has 14 amino acids. For the CDR3, the DNA is TGCGCCATCAGCCTGGGGACAGGGAACAATGAGCAGTTCTTC. Protein: CAISLGTGNNEQFF.

The rearrangement joins TRBV3-1 to TRBJ2-7, with D possibly matching TRBD2 (5 bases). Looked up from germline, CDR1 is LGHDT and CDR2 is YNNKEL (reference sequence). The CDR3 length is 15 residues. The V end lost 4 bases, the J end lost 3 bases, and 16 bases lay between the germline ends. In nucleotides, the CDR3 is TGTGCCAGCAGCCCCCAAGGCGCGGGTTTCTACGAGCAGTACTTC. Its protein is CASSPQGAGFYEQYF.

The J gene is TRBJ2-1, the V gene TRBV5-1; 10 nucleotides match TRBD1. This CDR3 spans 17 amino acids. V gave up 8 bases and J gave up 1 base; unmatched junction bases: 12. Looked up from germline, CDR1 is SGHRS and CDR2 is YFSETQ. The CDR3 DNA follows: TGCGCCAGTAGTGGGAATCTGGGACAGGGGTCCTACAATGAGCAGTTCTTC. The encoded protein is CASSGNLGQGSYNEQFF.

CDR3 sequence: CASIRTGLPYNEQFF. Written as DNA, the CDR3 is TGTGCCAGCATCAGAACGGGACTCCCTTACAATGAGCAGTTCTTC. The rearrangement links TRBV7-3 to TRBJ2-1; perhaps TRBD2 as D (6 bases). Germline V lookup: CDR1 SGHTA, CDR2 FQGTGA. The CDR3 is 15 residues long. Between the trimmed V and J ends, which lost 7 bases and 4 bases, there was a span of 17 bases.

The chain carries TRBV6-2 or TRBV6-3 and TRBJ2-1; TRBD2 might be the D (6 bases). The V end lost 8 bases, the J end lost 7 bases, and 15 bases lay between the germline ends. Germline V CDR1 and CDR2: MNHEY, SVGEGT. This CDR3 comprises 13 residues. The CDR3 DNA reads TGTGCCAGCCGGGACTTACAAGTTAATGAGCAGTTCTTC. Protein: CASRDLQVNEQFF.

The chain is built from TRBV6-6 and TRBJ2-7, with a weak D call TRBD1 (6 bases). The CDR3 is 17 residues long. CDR1 and CDR2 (germline): MNHNY, SVGAGI (reference sequence). V shed 0 bases and J shed 5 bases, with 20 bases lying between them. In nucleotides, the CDR3 is TGTGCCAGCAGTTACTCTTCTTTGGGGGCGAGCTGGGACGAGCAGTACTTC. Its translation is CASSYSSLGASWDEQYF.

The V and J genes are TRBV5-1 and TRBJ1-1; D is ambiguous. This CDR3 contains 13 residues. From germline, CDR1 is SGHRS and CDR2 YFSETQ. V lost 4 bases and J lost 10, with 17 bases in between. The CDR3 DNA reads TGCGCCAGCAGCATGGACCGGGCTCGGGCAGCTTTCTTT. Amino acid sequence: CASSMDRARAAFF.

Here the CDR3 reads CASNTGGSNQPQHF. The CDR3 nucleotides read TGTGCCAGCAACACAGGAGGGAGCAATCAGCCCCAGCATTTT. The V gene is TRBV28, the J gene TRBJ1-5; D may be TRBD1 (5 bases). Germline V gives CDR1 MDHEN, CDR2 SYDVKM. Between the trimmed V and J ends, which lost 7 bases and 1 base, there was a span of 11 bases. The CDR3 is 14 amino acids.

This rearrangement joins TRBV5-6 to TRBJ2-7, with 7 bases fitting TRBD1. CDR1 and CDR2 (germline): SGHDT, YYEEEE. The CDR3 loop spans 15 amino acids. Trimming at V came to 4 bases and at J to 3 bases, leaving 10 bases not matched to a gene. The CDR3 DNA sequence: TGTGCCAGCAGCCCACGGGACAGAGGTTTCTACGAGCAGTACTTC. Translated: CASSPRDRGFYEQYF.